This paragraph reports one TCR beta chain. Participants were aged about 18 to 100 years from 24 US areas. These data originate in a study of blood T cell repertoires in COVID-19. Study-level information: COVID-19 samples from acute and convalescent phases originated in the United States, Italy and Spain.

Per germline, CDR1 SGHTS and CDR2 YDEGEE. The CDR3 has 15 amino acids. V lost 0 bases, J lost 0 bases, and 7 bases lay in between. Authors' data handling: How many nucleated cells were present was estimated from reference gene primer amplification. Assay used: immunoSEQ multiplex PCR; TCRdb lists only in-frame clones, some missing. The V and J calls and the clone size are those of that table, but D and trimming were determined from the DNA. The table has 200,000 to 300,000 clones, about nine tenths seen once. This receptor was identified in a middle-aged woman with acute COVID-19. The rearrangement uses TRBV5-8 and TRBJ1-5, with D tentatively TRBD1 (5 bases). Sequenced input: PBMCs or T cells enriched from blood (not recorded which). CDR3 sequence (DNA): TGTGCCAGCAGCTTGGACAGGTATAGCAATCAGCCCCAGCATTTT. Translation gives CASSLDRYSNQPQHF. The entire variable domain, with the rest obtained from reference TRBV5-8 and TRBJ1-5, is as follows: EAGVTQSPTHLIKTRGQQATLRCSPISGHTSVYWYQQALGLGLQFLLWYDEGEERNRGNFPPRFSGRQFPNYSSELNVNALELEDSALYLCASSLDRYSNQPQHFGDGTRLSIL.